The next 15 T cell receptor beta chains were all read from a single sample in a study of blood T cell repertoires in COVID-19. TCRdb's table, derived via immunoSEQ multiplex PCR, lists solely in-frame clones and lacks some. This sample yields 110,000 to 150,000 clones, of which around 89% are seen a single time; about 3.2% belongs to the top ten. The specimen sequenced was peripheral blood. These receptors were taken from a man aged 60 to 75 with active or convalescent COVID-19.

CDR3 sequence reads: CASSPRRGPTDTQYF. The CDR3 coding sequence is TGTGCCAGCAGCCCCCGGAGGGGCCCTACAGATACGCAGTATTTT. This chain connects TRBV5-4 to TRBJ2-3, with a possible D match to TRBD2 (6 bases). Trimming left V 4 bases short and J 3 bases short, with 15 bases between. Germline values: CDR1 SGHNT, CDR2 YYREEE (reference sequence). The CDR3 extends over 15 amino acids.

The gene calls are TRBV19 and TRBJ2-7, with a possible D match to TRBD2 (6 bases). Trimming took 2 bases from V and 5 from J, leaving 16 bases between them. The germline gives CDR1 LNHDA, CDR2 SQIVND (reference sequence). The CDR3 runs to 15 residues. CDR3 nucleotide sequence: TGTGCCAGTAGTATACCGCGGCTAGCGTTCAACGAGCAGTACTTC. It is translated as CASSIPRLAFNEQYF.

This clone was observed once. The rearrangement uses TRBV19 and TRBJ1-1; D is undetermined. V lost 3 bases, J lost 1 base, and 6 bases lay in between. There are 13 residues in the CDR3. The germline CDR1 and CDR2 sequences are LNHDA and SQIVND (reference sequence). The CDR3 nucleotides are TGTGCCAGTAGTATTGCCAGGAACACTGAAGCTTTCTTT. Protein product: CASSIARNTEAFF.

V is TRBV18 and J is TRBJ1-1; tentative D call: TRBD1 (6 bases). This CDR3 contains 15 residues. The V and J ends lost 0 bases and 7 bases respectively, with 15 bases between them. Per the germline V gene, CDR1 is KGHSH and CDR2 is LQKENI. The DNA of the CDR3 is TGTGCCAGCTCACCACCGGGCCAGGGGAAGAATGAAGCTTTCTTT. Protein product: CASSPPGQGKNEAFF.

The V gene is TRBV7-2, the J gene TRBJ2-7; weak D call: TRBD2 (6 bases). The germline V gene encodes CDR1 SGHTA and CDR2 FQGNSA. The CDR3 is 15 residues long. Trimming pared 5 bases from V and 5 bases from J, leaving 19 bases between. DNA for the CDR3: TGTGCCAGCAGCCCATCTTGGGGCGGGGTCCACGAGCAGTACTTC. Translation: CASSPSWGGVHEQYF.

The genes are TRBV4-3 and TRBJ1-1; D remains unclear. Trimming shortened V by 5 bases and J by 10 bases, and 14 bases separated the two germline ends. Germline V gives CDR1 LGHNA, CDR2 YSLEER. The CDR3 length is 12 residues. The CDR3 DNA reads TGCGCCAGCAGCACTCCTCCGGGTGCAGCTTTCTTT. This gives the protein CASSTPPGAAFF.

The gene calls are TRBV18 and TRBJ2-1, with TRBD2 matching 7 bases. CDR1 KGHSH and CDR2 LQKENI come from the germline V gene. V shed 4 bases and J 8 bases; nucleotides not matched to a gene: 11. The length of the CDR3 is 15 residues. In DNA, the CDR3 is TGTGCCAGCTCACTCACAAGCGTCCGGGAGGATGAGCAGTTCTTC. Its translation is CASSLTSVREDEQFF.

This clone showed up just once. The sample carries other DNA sequences with the same CDR3. The gene calls are TRBV12-3 or TRBV12-4 and TRBJ2-5, with TRBD2 as a possible D gene (5 bases). Trimming left V 2 bases short and J 2 bases short, with 6 bases between. This CDR3 contains 13 residues. The DNA of the CDR3 is TGTGCCAGCAGTTTACGGGGACAAGAGACCCAGTACTTC. This sequence encodes CASSLRGQETQYF.

The rearrangement uses TRBV7-3 and TRBJ2-5; a weak D match, TRBD2 (6 bases). The germline gives CDR1 SGHTA, CDR2 FQGTGA. The CDR3 runs to 15 residues. Trimming pared 5 bases from V and 5 bases from J, leaving 18 bases between. DNA for the CDR3: TGTGCCAGCAGCCGCGGGACTGGGAGTGGGGAGACCCAGTACTTC. It translates to CASSRGTGSGETQYF. Combining the CDR3 with reference TRBV7-3 and TRBJ2-5 gives the whole variable domain GAGVSQTPSNKVTEKGKYVELRCDPISGHTALYWYRQSLGQGPEFLIYFQGTGAADDSGLPNDRFFAVRPEGSVSTLKIQRTERGDSAVYLCASSRGTGSGETQYFGPGTRLLVL.

V and J are TRBV6-2 or TRBV6-3 and TRBJ2-3, with 9 bases lining up with TRBD2. Germline V gene sequence: CDR1 MNHEY, CDR2 SVGEGT. CDR3 length: 17 amino acids. V lost 2 bases, J lost 5 bases, and 11 bases stayed unmatched. The CDR3 here is CASSYRGGGADLDTQYF. In DNA form, the CDR3 reads TGTGCCAGCAGTTACAGGGGCGGGGGGGCAGATCTAGATACGCAGTATTTT.

The chain has TRBV5-1 and TRBJ2-1; TRBD1 matches at 8 bases. The CDR3 is 14 amino acids. Trimming took 0 bases from V and 7 from J; bases not matched to a gene: 3. Per the germline V gene, CDR1 is SGHRS and CDR2 is YFSETQ. The CDR3 nucleotides are TGCGCCAGCAGCTTGGGCGGACAGGGTAATGAGCAGTTCTTC. Protein sequence: CASSLGGQGNEQFF.

The rearrangement links TRBV28 to TRBJ1-2; D is possibly TRBD1 (5 bases). Germline CDR1 and CDR2: MDHEN and SYDVKM. The CDR3 totals 15 residues. The V and J ends lost 3 bases and 7 bases respectively, with 18 bases between them. The chain's CDR3 is CASSLKGAGISGYTF. CDR3 coding DNA: TGTGCCAGCAGTTTGAAGGGCGCAGGGATAAGTGGCTACACCTTC.

V is TRBV5-1 and J is TRBJ2-1, with 10 bases lining up with TRBD1. V shed 4 bases and J 7 bases; nucleotides not matched to a gene: 11. Germline CDR1 reads SGHRS; CDR2 reads YFSETQ. CDR3 length: 16 amino acids. CDR3 sequence (DNA): TGCGCCAGCAGCCCGCCGGGACAGGGGTTGAGGAATGAGCAGTTCTTC. It yields the protein CASSPPGQGLRNEQFF.

This rearrangement joins TRBV19 to TRBJ2-3; D is possibly TRBD2 (5 bases). CDR1 is LNHDA and CDR2 is SQIVND in the germline V gene (reference sequence). The CDR3 covers 16 residues. The V gene lost 1 base and the J gene lost 6 bases, with 17 bases spanning the gap. CDR3 coding DNA: TGTGCCAGTAGTATAGCCACTAGAGGGTATATTGATACGCAGTATTTT. Protein sequence: CASSIATRGYIDTQYF.

V usage is TRBV6-2 or TRBV6-3 and J usage is TRBJ2-6; perhaps TRBD2 as D (6 bases). The CDR3 runs 15 residues. Trimming cost V 4 bases and J 2 bases, with 9 bases left between them. The germline gives CDR1 MNHEY, CDR2 SVGEGT. The CDR3 region is CASSWGVAGANVLTF. The CDR3 bases are TGTGCCAGCAGTTGGGGGGTGGCTGGGGCCAACGTCCTGACTTTC.